The 10 T cell receptor beta chains listed next were all sequenced from one sample in a study of blood T cells in healthy people across ages. A second PCR of roughly 6 to 12 cycles used a sample-barcoded 5' primer and a J-beta primer mix. TCRdb re-derived calls from the 5' RACE reads in MiXCR, one entry per CDR3 protein. The sample holds about 1.8 million distinct CDR3 sequences, less than 50% seen once. The material sequenced was blood. All receptors derive from a woman aged 35 to 49 in good health.

The chain combines TRBV6-2 or TRBV6-3 with TRBJ2-4; 11 nucleotides agree with TRBD1. J gave up 10 bases and V 5 bases, and 10 bases lay outside the gene matches. The CDR3 length is 15 residues. CDR1 is MNHEY, CDR2 SVGEGT, per germline. As DNA, the CDR3 is TGTGCCAGCAGTCCTAGGACAGGGGGCGTGGGGATTCAGTACTTC. Residues: CASSPRTGGVGIQYF.

This sequence joins TRBV29-1 and TRBJ1-4, with 8 bases lining up with TRBD1. With 7 bases clipped from V and 7 bases from J, the junction kept 8 bases outside the gene matches. Germline V gene data show CDR1 as SQVTM and CDR2 as ANQGSEA. The CDR3 totals 13 residues. The CDR3 loop reads CSGAGGLGEKLFF. In nucleotides, the CDR3 is TGCAGCGGGGCAGGGGGCCTTGGTGAAAAACTGTTTTTT.

The gene calls are TRBV6-5 and TRBJ2-5, with no clear D. The CDR3 spans 13 residues. Germline CDR1 MNHEY, CDR2 SVGAGI. V gave up 2 bases and J gave up 7 bases, with 11 bases separating them. Here the CDR3 reads CASSYPSLGTQYF. CDR3 nucleotides: TGTGCCAGCAGTTACCCTTCCCTCGGGACCCAGTACTTC.

This sequence joins TRBV5-1 and TRBJ2-6; no reliable D call. The V gene's germline CDR1 is SGHRS and CDR2 YFSETQ. V was cut by 4 bases and J by 6 bases, with 17 bases left in between. The CDR3 sequence is 16 residues long. The CDR3: CASSPQPGLTANVLTF. CDR3 DNA: TGCGCCAGCAGCCCGCAACCGGGCCTCACGGCCAACGTCCTGACTTTC.

The rearrangement links TRBV11-2 to TRBJ2-3; D assignment may be TRBD1 or TRBD2 (8 bases each). The V end lost 4 bases, the J end lost 2 bases, and 22 bases lay between the germline ends. CDR1 and CDR2 from the germline V gene are SGHAT and FQNNGV. CDR3 size: 18 residues. The CDR3 DNA sequence: TGTGCCAGCAGCTCCGGACAGGGAAGACTAGCGTACACAGATACGCAGTATTTT. Translation: CASSSGQGRLAYTDTQYF.

V and J are TRBV27 and TRBJ2-1; the match to TRBD1 covers 7 bases. Looked up from germline, CDR1 is MNHEY and CDR2 is SMNVEV (reference sequence). This CDR3 is built from 16 residues. V gave up 2 bases and J gave up 2 bases; unmatched junction bases: 6. CDR3 residues: CASSLTRQGTYNEQFF. CDR3 DNA: TGTGCCAGCAGTTTAACGCGACAGGGCACCTACAATGAGCAGTTCTTC.

The chain couples TRBV7-9 to TRBJ1-2; TRBD1 is a possible D gene (6 bases). Germline V gene data show CDR1 as SEHNR and CDR2 as FQNEAQ (reference sequence). The CDR3 runs to 13 residues. Trimming left V 7 bases short and J 8 bases short, with 17 bases between. The CDR3 bases are TGTGCCAGCATGAGGGGGGCAGAGCCAGGCTACACCTTC. This sequence encodes CASMRGAEPGYTF.

This clonotype was seen more than once but under ten times. The V gene is TRBV7-9, the J gene TRBJ2-7; 7 nucleotides agree with TRBD1. J gave up 3 bases and V 1 base, and 6 bases lay outside the gene matches. Germline V gives CDR1 SEHNR, CDR2 FQNEAQ (reference sequence). The CDR3 length is 15 residues. This chain's CDR3 is CASSLGRGSFYEQYF. The CDR3 bases are TGTGCCAGCAGCTTAGGCAGGGGGTCCTTCTACGAGCAGTACTTC. The complete variable domain, with remaining parts taken from reference TRBV7-9 and TRBJ2-7, reads DTGVSQNPRHKITKRGQNVTFRCDPISEHNRLYWYRQTLGQGPEFLTYFQNEAQLEKSRLLSDRFSAERPKGSFSTLEIQRTEQGDSAMYLCASSLGRGSFYEQYFGPGTRLTVT.

The J gene is TRBJ2-1, the V gene TRBV7-9; a possible D gene is TRBD1 (6 bases). CDR1 and CDR2 from the germline V gene are SEHNR and FQNEAQ (reference sequence). The CDR3 is made up of 11 amino acids. V was trimmed by 10 bases and J by 13 bases, leaving 17 bases between them. CDR3 nucleotides: TGTGCCATACGGACAGAAGAGACCCAGTTCTTC. Residues: CAIRTEETQFF.

This clonotype was picked up a small number of times. The V gene is TRBV7-2, the J gene TRBJ2-4; 7 bases map to TRBD2. This CDR3 region has 17 residues. Germline CDR1 SGHTA, CDR2 FQGNSA. Losses at the gene ends were 5 bases for V and 0 bases for J; bases not matched to a gene: 10. This CDR3 reads CASSLQGRAGAKNIQYF. For the CDR3, the DNA is TGTGCCAGCAGCCTACAAGGGAGGGCGGGAGCCAAAAACATTCAGTACTTC.